This is a list of T cell receptor beta chains from one sample in a study of breast tumors, draining lymph nodes, adjacent tissues. TCRdb re-called the multiplex PCR reads through MiXCR, storing one row per CDR3 protein. The table records around 66,000 distinct CDR3 sequences, around two fifths of them present only once. Sequenced sample: breast tumor tissue. The receptors were sampled from a female donor with breast cancer. Some clones in this sample may be carry-over from other donors' samples. The CDR3 runs from the conserved cysteine through the conserved F or W. The D gene is left open where the match is weak. A row's size may be missing; if present it is once, few, many or a size class.

NA,many,TRBV5-5,TRBJ2-7,CASSFTAGAAYEQYF,TGTGCCAGCAGCTTCACAGCCGGGGCCGCCTACGAGCAGTACTTC
TRBD2,NA,TRBV20-1,TRBJ2-7,CSTPSGSSYGQYF,TGCAGTACCCCCAGCGGGAGCTCCTACGGGCAGTACTTC
NA,many,TRBV4-2,TRBJ2-7,CASSQYYREQYF,TGTGCCAGCAGCCAATACTACAGGGAGCAGTACTTC
TRBD2,once,TRBV15,TRBJ2-2,CATSREPTSGYTVELSF,TGTGCCACCAGCAGAGAACCGACTAGCGGCTACACCGTGGAGCTGTCTTTT
NA,many,TRBV13,TRBJ2-3,CASSLGPDTQYF,TGTGCCAGCAGCTTAGGTCCAGATACGCAGTATTTT
NA,NA,TRBV27,TRBJ2-7,CASSLGGTSREQYF,TGTGCCAGCAGTTTAGGCGGGACATCTAGGGAGCAGTACTTC
NA,many,TRBV5-4,TRBJ2-3,CASSLRVGGGTDTQYF,TGTGCCAGCAGCTTGAGAGTGGGCGGGGGCACAGATACGCAGTATTTT
TRBD1,once,TRBV25-1,TRBJ2-5,CASSGTGEETQYF,TGTGCCAGCAGCGGGACAGGGGAAGAGACCCAGTACTTC
NA,many,TRBV12-3/TRBV12-4,TRBJ1-6,CASSPRGGNSPLHF,TGTGCCAGCAGCCCCAGGGGAGGGAATTCACCCCTCCACTTT
TRBD1,medium-sized,TRBV2,TRBJ2-2,CASSRTGEWGGELFF,TGTGCCAGCAGTCGGACAGGGGAGTGGGGCGGGGAGCTGTTTTTT
NA,NA,TRBV11-3,TRBJ2-7,CASSSSWRDRHYEQYF,TGTGCCAGCAGCTCATCCTGGAGGGACAGACACTACGAGCAGTACTTC
NA,NA,TRBV25-1,TRBJ2-3,CASSATQLGDTQYF,TGTGCCAGCAGTGCTACCCAACTCGGGGATACGCAGTATTTT
NA,medium-sized,TRBV11-3,TRBJ1-6,CASSRAGASNSPLHF,TGTGCCAGCAGCCGGGCAGGGGCGAGTAATTCACCCCTCCACTTT
NA,NA,TRBV12-3/TRBV12-4,TRBJ1-3,CASSSANYGYTFGSGTGNTIYF,NA
TRBD2,NA,TRBV7-2,TRBJ2-3,CASSLAHGRGGARDTQYF,TGTGCCAGCAGCTTAGCGCACGGACGCGGGGGGGCGCGTGATACGCAGTATTTT
NA,NA,TRBV18,TRBJ2-3,CASSPTTDTQYF,TGTGCCAGCTCACCTACCACAGATACGCAGTATTTT
NA,many,TRBV6-2/TRBV6-3,TRBJ2-3,CASSYGLRKDTQYF,TGTGCCAGCAGTTACGGACTGAGGAAGGATACGCAGTATTTT
TRBD1,few,TRBV19,TRBJ1-2,CASSIRAGQAYGYTF,TGTGCCAGTAGTATAAGGGCGGGACAGGCTTATGGCTACACCTTC
NA,NA,TRBV20-1,TRBJ2-2,CSAGPGELFF,TGCAGTGCGGGCCCCGGGGAGCTGTTTTTT
TRBD2,many,TRBV4-1,TRBJ2-5,CASSQEKLAGGQETQYF,TGCGCCAGCAGCCAAGAAAAACTAGCGGGAGGGCAAGAGACCCAGTACTTC
TRBD1,many,TRBV18,TRBJ2-2,CASSATGDGELFF,TGTGCCAGCTCAGCCACAGGGGACGGGGAGCTGTTTTTT
TRBD1,once,TRBV7-6,TRBJ1-2,CASGFPGGGGYTF,TGTGCCAGCGGCTTCCCAGGGGGCGGGGGCTACACCTTT
NA,once,TRBV7-9,TRBJ2-6,CASSEGAAGLVGATVLTF,TGTGCCAGCAGCGAGGGGGCAGCGGGGTTAGTTGGGGCCACCGTCCTGACTTTC
NA,many,TRBV7-2,TRBJ1-3,CASSLASLEGRGNTIYF,TGTGCCAGCAGCTTAGCATCCTTGGAGGGACGTGGAAACACCATATATTTT
NA,NA,TRBV19,TRBJ2-1,CATNREQFF,TGTGCCACGAACAGGGAGCAGTTCTTC